The 30 T cell receptor beta chains below were found in one sample sequenced in a study of CD8+CD57+ T cells in acquired aplastic anemia (dated by TCRdb to 2016 to 2019). The instrument given in TCRdb is Illumina HiSeq 2000. TCR beta VDJ combination and CDR3 sequence profiling used genomic DNA as the template. TCRdb reran the public reads through fastp at Q25 and MiXCR, keeping productive beta chains. Each entry is one CDR3 protein sequence, shown with its most common DNA and genes. The sample has over 150,000 distinct CDR3 sequences on record, 50% to 65% of them singletons. The ten largest clones capture about 39% of the sample. Flow cytometry had shown CD8+CD57+ cell expansion in the patients selected for sequencing. Specimen: sorted CD4+, CD8+, or CD8+CD57+ T cells (not recorded which) from PBMCs. The source is a human donor with aplastic anemia.

The V and J genes are TRBV5-1 and TRBJ2-7; no definite D call. CDR1 is SGHRS, CDR2 YFSETQ, per germline. The V end was cut by 4 bases, the J end by 6 bases, with 11 bases between. The CDR3 is 12 residues long. CDR3 sequence (DNA): TGCGCCAGCAGCGTACGTTTAGGCGAGCAGTACTTC. This sequence encodes CASSVRLGEQYF.

This chain links TRBV7-3 with TRBJ1-5; D ambiguous. The CDR3 contains 16 residues. V was trimmed by 2 bases and J by 3 bases, leaving 14 bases between them. Germline assignment: CDR1 SGHTA and CDR2 FQGTGA. CDR3 residues: CASSLVPGGPNQPQHF. The CDR3 coding sequence is TGTGCCAGCAGCTTAGTCCCAGGTGGGCCCAATCAGCCCCAGCATTTT. The whole variable domain, remainder taken from reference TRBV7-3 and TRBJ1-5, is GAGVSQTPSNKVTEKGKYVELRCDPISGHTALYWYRQSLGQGPEFLIYFQGTGAADDSGLPNDRFFAVRPEGSVSTLKIQRTERGDSAVYLCASSLVPGGPNQPQHFGDGTRLSIL.

The genes are TRBV7-2 and TRBJ2-7, with 9 nucleotides matching TRBD2. This CDR3 is 18 amino acids long. Unmatched junction bases numbered 15, after V lost 5 bases and J lost 1 base. Germline loops: CDR1 SGHTA, CDR2 FQGNSA. This CDR3 reads CASSTPPPASGTSYEQYF. The CDR3 DNA is TGTGCCAGCAGCACCCCCCCCCCAGCTAGCGGGACTTCCTACGAGCAGTACTTC. Based on the CDR3 plus reference TRBV7-2 and TRBJ2-7, the full variable domain is GAGVSQSPSNKVTEKGKDVELRCDPISGHTALYWYRQSLGQGLEFLIYFQGNSAPDKSGLPSDRFSAERTGGSVSTLTIQRTQQEDSAVYLCASSTPPPASGTSYEQYFGPGTRLTVT.

The sample holds one count of this clonotype. In DNA, the CDR3 is TGTGCCAGCAGCTTGGGGCAGGCGAGCGGCACTGAAGCTTTCTTT. Residues: CASSLGQASGTEAFF. This rearrangement joins TRBV5-4 to TRBJ1-1; D is unclear. Germline values: CDR1 SGHNT, CDR2 YYREEE (reference sequence). The CDR3 length is 15 residues. V dropped 0 bases and J dropped 4 bases, with 13 bases sitting between them.

J is TRBJ1-2 and V is TRBV15; TRBD1 might be the D (5 bases). The germline V gene encodes CDR1 LNHNV and CDR2 YYDKDF (reference sequence). The V and J ends lost 0 bases and 8 bases respectively, with 16 bases between them. CDR3 length: 15 residues. The CDR3, as DNA: TGTGCCACCAGCAGAGAACGGGGCCGCGGTATCGGCTACACCTTC. Protein sequence: CATSRERGRGIGYTF.

This chain joins TRBV24-1 and TRBJ2-7, with 16 bases lining up with TRBD2. V trimming: 2 bases; J trimming: 6 bases; junction bases outside the gene matches: 12. Per the germline V gene, CDR1 is KGHDR and CDR2 is SFDVKD. The CDR3 sequence is 19 residues long. The CDR3: CATSDSGLAGGWALGEQYF. As DNA, the CDR3 is TGTGCCACCAGTGATTCGGGACTAGCGGGAGGGTGGGCCTTGGGCGAGCAGTACTTC.

The chain is built from TRBV19 and TRBJ1-6; tentative D call: TRBD1 (5 bases). Trimming left V 5 bases short and J 7 bases short, with 12 bases between. Germline V gene lookup returns CDR1 LNHDA and CDR2 SQIVND (reference sequence). This CDR3 spans 14 amino acids. The CDR3 is CASSPDTVNSPLHF. CDR3 DNA sequence: TGTGCCAGTAGTCCGGACACCGTAAATTCACCCCTCCACTTT.

This clonotype was detected a few times. This sequence joins TRBV7-9 and TRBJ1-6; D is unclear. Germline V gene lookup returns CDR1 SEHNR and CDR2 FQNEAQ (reference sequence). The CDR3 loop spans 15 amino acids. Between the trimmed V and J ends, which lost 5 bases and 7 bases, there was a span of 15 bases. CDR3 nucleotide sequence: TGTGCCAGCAGCCTCCACAAGGGCGCGAATTCACCCCTCCACTTT. Translating it yields CASSLHKGANSPLHF.

This clonotype has a single count. V is TRBV4-1 and J is TRBJ2-2; 8 bases map to TRBD2. Germline trimming cut 4 bases from V and 0 bases from J; bases unmatched to any gene: 1. There are 15 residues in the CDR3. Germline CDR1 MGHRA, CDR2 YSYEKL. The CDR3 DNA reads as TGCGCCAGCAGCCCTAGCGGGCCGAACACCGGGGAGCTGTTTTTT. Translation: CASSPSGPNTGELFF.

The chain joins TRBV11-2 to TRBJ2-5, with D perhaps being TRBD1 or TRBD2 (5 bases each). Germline CDR1 and CDR2: SGHAT and FQNNGV. The CDR3 runs to 13 residues. Trimming removed 5 bases from V and 1 base from J, with 8 bases in between. CDR3 in DNA: TGTGCCAGCAGCCCCGGGACCCAAGAGACCCAGTACTTC. This sequence encodes CASSPGTQETQYF.

A word on this clonotype: A read error may produce the germline difference seen at one junction end. This sequence joins TRBV4-2 and TRBJ2-2, with D possibly being TRBD1 or TRBD2 (6 bases each). Germline CDR1 is LGHNA and CDR2 is YNFKEQ. There are 18 residues in the CDR3. The CDR3 is CASSQDMRGAFNTGGLFF. CDR3 nucleotides: TGTGCCAGCAGCCAAGATATGAGGGGGGCCTTTAACACCGGGGGGCTGTTTTTT.

The chain couples TRBV7-2 to TRBJ1-5, with 11 nucleotides matching TRBD1. In germline, CDR1 is SGHTA, CDR2 FQGNSA. This CDR3 is 14 amino acids long. V lost 5 bases, J lost 7 bases, and 4 bases stayed unmatched. The CDR3 DNA is TGTGCCAGCAGCCCGGGGACAGGGGGACAGCCCCAGCATTTT. Translation gives CASSPGTGGQPQHF.

On this clonotype itself: A read error is likely, as this CDR3 ends without the conserved phenylalanine or tryptophan. This chain links TRBV10-3 with TRBJ2-5; either TRBD1 or TRBD2 may supply D (5 bases each). The CDR3 totals 13 residues. The germline CDR1 and CDR2 sequences are ENHRY and SYGVKD. CDR3 DNA: TGTGCCAGCAGTTCGGGGCCCCAAGAGACCCAGTACCTC. Amino acid sequence: CASSSGPQETQYL.

This clonotype was counted ten times or more. The rearrangement links TRBV2 to TRBJ2-7, with 8 nucleotides matching TRBD2. Germline CDR1 SNHLY, CDR2 FYNNEI. This CDR3 has 13 residues. V was clipped by 7 bases and J by 4 bases; unmatched bases: 6. DNA for the CDR3: TGTGCCAGCACCGTAGCGGGGCCGTACGAGCAGTACTTC. The encoded protein is CASTVAGPYEQYF. The full variable domain, with the rest looked up from reference TRBV2 and TRBJ2-7, is EPEVTQTPSHQVTQMGQEVILRCVPISNHLYFYWYRQILGQKVEFLVSFYNNEISEKSEIFDDQFSVERPDGSNFTLKIRSTKLEDSAMYFCASTVAGPYEQYFGPGTRLTVT.

The V gene is TRBV19, the J gene TRBJ2-1, with 7 positions matching TRBD1. The CDR3 totals 14 residues. Germline V gene sequence: CDR1 LNHDA, CDR2 SQIVND (reference sequence). The J segment lost 11 bases and the V segment lost 5 bases, leaving 12 bases of the junction unmatched. The CDR3 nucleotides read TGTGCCAGTAGTTTCAGGGGGACGGAGAAAAAGCAGTTCTTC. Translating it yields CASSFRGTEKKQFF.

The count of this clonotype is one. The rearrangement uses TRBV24-1 and TRBJ1-4; TRBD1 matches 7 bases. CDR1 is KGHDR and CDR2 is SFDVKD in the germline V gene. This CDR3 comprises 12 residues. V was pared by 5 bases and J by 12 bases, with 5 bases of the junction left unmatched. The CDR3 coding sequence is TGTGCCACCAGTGGTTTTCAGGGGGAACTGTTTTTT. It is translated as CATSGFQGELFF.

This chain uses TRBV12-3 or TRBV12-4 with TRBJ1-6; no clear D gene. The ends were cut back, 1 base at V and 9 bases at J, with 4 bases in the middle. This CDR3 comprises 12 residues. This chain's CDR3 is CASSLGTSPLHF. CDR3 sequence (DNA): TGTGCCAGCAGTTTAGGGACTTCACCCCTCCACTTT.

Details on this clonotype: The junction departs from the called germline gene at one end, perhaps through a read error. This CDR3 is CASSLAVGVQLF. The CDR3 DNA sequence: TGTGCCAGCAGCTTAGCGGTAGGTGTGCAGCTCTTC. The V call is TRBV7-6, the J call TRBJ2-1; D uncertain. The CDR3 length is 12 residues. Germline CDR1 SGHVS, CDR2 FNYEAQ.

Notes on this clonotype: One end of the junction varies from germline; a read error may be responsible. V usage is TRBV6-4 and J usage is TRBJ1-3; D gene unclear. The germline V gene encodes CDR1 MRHNA and CDR2 SNTAGT. The CDR3 loop spans 16 amino acids. DNA of the CDR3: TGTGCCAGCAGTGACGAGAAGGCCTCCTCTGGAAGCACCATATATTTT. It translates to CASSDEKASSGSTIYF.

The chain joins TRBV7-3 to TRBJ2-5; no clear D. The ends were cut back, 3 bases at V and 5 bases at J, with 10 bases in the middle. The CDR3 sequence is 13 residues long. CDR1 is SGHTA, CDR2 FQGTGA, per germline. CDR3 in DNA: TGTGCCAGCAGCTTGGGCCCCGCGGAGACCCAGTACTTC. Its protein is CASSLGPAETQYF.

The chain is built from TRBV5-1 and TRBJ1-4; weak D call: TRBD1 (5 bases). The CDR3 extends over 14 amino acids. Germline loops: CDR1 SGHRS, CDR2 YFSETQ. Trimming pared 4 bases from V and 7 bases from J, leaving 14 bases between. The CDR3 nucleotides read TGCGCCAGCAGCCTGGGGCAGGGAGGTGAAAAACTGTTTTTT. Amino acids: CASSLGQGGEKLFF.

CDR3 residues: CASSYSKRGGVLDTQYF. In nucleotides, the CDR3 is TGTGCCAGCAGTTACTCAAAGCGGGGGGGCGTTCTGGATACGCAGTATTTT. The J gene is TRBJ2-3, the V gene TRBV6-6, with 10 bases fitting TRBD2. V shed 0 bases and J 6 bases; nucleotides not matched to a gene: 9. Germline lookup yields CDR1 MNHNY and CDR2 SVGAGI (reference sequence). CDR3 size: 17 residues.

This CDR3 reads CASSMGRRNEQYF. Written as DNA, the CDR3 is TGTGCCAGTAGTATGGGGAGGAGGAACGAGCAGTACTTC. The chain is built from TRBV19 and TRBJ2-7; possible D gene TRBD2, 6 bases. Germline loops: CDR1 LNHDA, CDR2 SQIVND (reference sequence). The germline V and J ends were trimmed by 3 bases and 5 bases, with 11 bases remaining between them. This CDR3 spans 13 amino acids. Supplemented by reference TRBV19 and TRBJ2-7, the full variable domain reads DGGITQSPKYLFRKEGQNVTLSCEQNLNHDAMYWYRQDPGQGLRLIYYSQIVNDFQKGDIAEGYSVSREKKESFPLTVTSAQKNPTAFYLCASSMGRRNEQYFGPGTRLTVT.

This chain joins TRBV20-1 and TRBJ2-7, with a tentative D call TRBD2 (6 bases). This CDR3 is 15 amino acids long. V lost 2 bases to trimming and J lost 2 bases, with 16 bases between them. From germline, CDR1 is DFQATT and CDR2 SNEGSKA (reference sequence). The CDR3 sequence: CSARHPLALAYEQYF. CDR3 bases: TGCAGTGCTAGACACCCTCTAGCGCTAGCCTACGAGCAGTACTTC.

This sequence joins TRBV7-6 and TRBJ1-2; no clear D. Germline V gene lookup returns CDR1 SGHVS and CDR2 FNYEAQ. With 0 bases removed from V and 5 bases from J, the gap between germline ends came to 13 bases. This CDR3 is built from 15 residues. The CDR3 reads CASSLADTGSYGYTF. For the CDR3, the DNA is TGTGCCAGCAGCTTAGCAGACACCGGGAGTTATGGCTACACCTTC.

Many counts were recorded for this clonotype. The rearrangement joins TRBV20-1 to TRBJ2-7, with TRBD2 matching 7 bases. Per the germline V gene, CDR1 is DFQATT and CDR2 is SNEGSKA (reference sequence). The J segment lost 6 bases and the V segment lost 0 bases, leaving 5 bases of the junction unmatched. The CDR3 covers 13 residues. The CDR3 coding sequence is TGCAGTGCTAGAGATCGGTCGGGGGGCGAGCAGTACTTC. Protein: CSARDRSGGEQYF.

V and J are TRBV20-1 and TRBJ2-7, with TRBD2 as a possible D gene (5 bases). Germline-derived CDR1 and CDR2 are DFQATT and SNEGSKA (reference sequence). The CDR3 runs 13 residues. Trimming left V 2 bases short and J 4 bases short, with 12 bases between. In nucleotides, the CDR3 is TGCAGTGCTAGATCGGACTCATTATACGAGCAGTACTTC. It specifies CSARSDSLYEQYF.

As to this clonotype: A read error may explain this, as a much larger clone is one base away. Here the CDR3 reads CASSEQLGDQTQYF. In DNA, the CDR3 is TGTGCCAGCAGTGAACAATTAGGGGACCAGACCCAGTACTTC. The V and J genes are TRBV2 and TRBJ2-5; either TRBD1 or TRBD2 may fit D (5 bases each). Trimming left V 2 bases short and J 6 bases short, with 13 bases between. Germline-derived CDR1 and CDR2 are SNHLY and FYNNEI. The CDR3 runs 14 residues.

This chain joins TRBV7-8 and TRBJ2-2, with no clear D. The CDR3 covers 13 residues. Germline V lookup: CDR1 SGHVS, CDR2 FQNEAQ. Trimming took off 5 bases at V and 4 bases at J, with 8 bases between the two ends. The CDR3 loop reads CASSPPGTGELFF. The CDR3 DNA is TGTGCCAGCAGCCCACCTGGCACCGGGGAGCTGTTTTTT.

On this clonotype itself: No DNA is shown, since the ends of the CDR3 on it are uncertain; the CDR3 is the one TCRdb lists. This chain links TRBV6-5 with TRBJ1-2. The CDR3 is 15 amino acids long, termini counted. Germline loops: CDR1 MNHEY, CDR2 SVGAGI. CDR3 protein: CAISAGNEAFFGYTF.